This T cell receptor (beta chain) was captured in a study of lymphopenia after photon versus proton radiotherapy. Here immunoSEQ multiplex PCR was the method, and the copy in TCRdb shows in-frame clones only, minus some. The sample records around 50,000 clones, roughly 83% being singletons. V shed 8 bases and J shed 7 bases, with 9 bases lying between them. CDR1 is SQVTM, CDR2 ANQGSEA, per germline. The CDR3 spans 10 residues. The receptor's source is a man between 60 and 75 years old with pancreatic cancer. Here the sequenced sample was peripheral blood, taken from a patient treated with proton-based radiotherapy. V is TRBV29-1 and J is TRBJ2-1; the D is unclear. DNA of the CDR3: TGCAGCTACAGATGGAATGAGCAGTTCTTC. This gives the protein CSYRWNEQFF.